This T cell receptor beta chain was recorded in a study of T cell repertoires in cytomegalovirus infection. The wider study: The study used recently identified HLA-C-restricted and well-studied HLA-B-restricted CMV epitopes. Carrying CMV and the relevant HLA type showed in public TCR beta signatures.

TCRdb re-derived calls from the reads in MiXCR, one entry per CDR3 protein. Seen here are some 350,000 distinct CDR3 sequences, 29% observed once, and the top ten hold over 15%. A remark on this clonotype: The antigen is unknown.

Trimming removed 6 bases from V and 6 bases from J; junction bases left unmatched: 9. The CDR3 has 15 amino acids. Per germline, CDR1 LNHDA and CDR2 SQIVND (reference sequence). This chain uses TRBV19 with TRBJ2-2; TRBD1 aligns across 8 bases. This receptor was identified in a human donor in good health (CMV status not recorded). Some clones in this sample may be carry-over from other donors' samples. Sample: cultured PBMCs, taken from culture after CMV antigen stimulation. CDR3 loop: CASSRRDRRAGELFF. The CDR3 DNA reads TGTGCCAGTAGCCGCCGGGACAGGAGGGCCGGGGAGCTGTTTTTT.